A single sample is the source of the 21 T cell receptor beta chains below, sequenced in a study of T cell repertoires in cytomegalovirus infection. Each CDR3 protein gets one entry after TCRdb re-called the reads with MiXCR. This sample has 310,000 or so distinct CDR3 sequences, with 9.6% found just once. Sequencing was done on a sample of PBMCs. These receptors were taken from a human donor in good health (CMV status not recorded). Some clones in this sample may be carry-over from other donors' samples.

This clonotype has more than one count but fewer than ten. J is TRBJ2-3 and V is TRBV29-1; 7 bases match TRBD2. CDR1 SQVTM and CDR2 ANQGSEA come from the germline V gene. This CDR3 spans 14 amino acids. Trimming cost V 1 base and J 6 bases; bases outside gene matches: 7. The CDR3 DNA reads TGCAGCGTTGAAGGGGGGGGGGAGTCTGATACGCAGTATTTT. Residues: CSVEGGGESDTQYF.

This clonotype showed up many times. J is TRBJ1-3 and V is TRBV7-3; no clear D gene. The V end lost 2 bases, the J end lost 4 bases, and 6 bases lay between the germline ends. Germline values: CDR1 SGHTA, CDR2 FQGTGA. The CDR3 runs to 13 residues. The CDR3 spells CASSLSRGNTIYF. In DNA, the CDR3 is TGTGCCAGCAGCTTATCTCGCGGAAACACCATATATTTT.

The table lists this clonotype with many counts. The CDR3, as DNA: TGTGCCAGCAGTTTACTAGCGGGGGGGAATGAGCAGTTCTTC. Amino acids: CASSLLAGGNEQFF. J is TRBJ2-1 and V is TRBV28, with 12 bases identical to TRBD2. Germline V gene data show CDR1 as MDHEN and CDR2 as SYDVKM. The CDR3 loop spans 14 amino acids. V lost 2 bases and J lost 7; bases outside the gene matches: 0.

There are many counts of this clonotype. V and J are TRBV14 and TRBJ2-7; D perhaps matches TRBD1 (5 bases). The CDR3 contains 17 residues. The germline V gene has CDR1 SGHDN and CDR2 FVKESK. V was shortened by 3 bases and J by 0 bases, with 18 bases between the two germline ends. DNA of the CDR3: TGTGCCAGCAGCCATATATTCGGACACCGCCACTCCTACGAGCAGTACGTC. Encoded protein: CASSHIFGHRHSYEQYV.

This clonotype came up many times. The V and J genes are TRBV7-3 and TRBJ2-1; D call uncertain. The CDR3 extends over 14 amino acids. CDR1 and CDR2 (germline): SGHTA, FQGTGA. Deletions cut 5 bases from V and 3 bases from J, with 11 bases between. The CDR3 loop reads CASSPKVGYNEQFF. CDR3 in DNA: TGTGCCAGCAGCCCCAAGGTGGGCTACAATGAGCAGTTCTTC.

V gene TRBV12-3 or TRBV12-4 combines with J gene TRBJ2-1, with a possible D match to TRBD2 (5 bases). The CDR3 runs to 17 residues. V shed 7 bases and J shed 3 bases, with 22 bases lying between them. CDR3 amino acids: CASTPGEGGPHYNEQFF. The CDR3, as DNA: TGTGCCAGCACCCCCGGGGAAGGCGGCCCCCACTACAATGAGCAGTTCTTC.

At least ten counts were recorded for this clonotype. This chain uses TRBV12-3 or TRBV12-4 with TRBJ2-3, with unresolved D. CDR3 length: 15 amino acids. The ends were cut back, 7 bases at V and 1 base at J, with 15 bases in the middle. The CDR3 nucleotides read TGTGCCAGCACTCCCAACCCCCAACGCACAGATACGCAGTATTTT. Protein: CASTPNPQRTDTQYF.

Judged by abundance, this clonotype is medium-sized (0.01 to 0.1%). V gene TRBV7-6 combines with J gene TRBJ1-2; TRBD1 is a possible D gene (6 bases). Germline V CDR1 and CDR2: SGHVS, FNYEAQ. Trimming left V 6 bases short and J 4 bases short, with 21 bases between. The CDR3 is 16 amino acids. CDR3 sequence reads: CASSSSPRGSIYGYTF. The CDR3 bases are TGTGCCAGCAGTTCTAGCCCAAGGGGGTCAATCTATGGCTACACCTTC.

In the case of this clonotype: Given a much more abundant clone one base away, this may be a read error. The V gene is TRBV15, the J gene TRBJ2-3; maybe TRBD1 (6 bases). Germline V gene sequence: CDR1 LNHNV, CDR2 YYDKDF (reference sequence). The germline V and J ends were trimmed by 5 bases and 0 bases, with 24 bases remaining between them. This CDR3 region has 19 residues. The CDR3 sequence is CATSASGRGTSHSTDTQYF. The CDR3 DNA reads TGTGCCACCAGCGCCAGCGGCAGGGGAACCTCTCATAGCACAGATACGCAGTATTTT.

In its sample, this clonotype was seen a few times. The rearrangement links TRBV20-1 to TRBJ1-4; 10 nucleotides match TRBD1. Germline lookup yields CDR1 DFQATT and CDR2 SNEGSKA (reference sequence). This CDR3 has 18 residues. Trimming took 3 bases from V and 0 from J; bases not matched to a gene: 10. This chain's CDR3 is CSARPGQGPPATNEKLFF. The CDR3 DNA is TGCAGTGCTAGGCCGGGACAGGGGCCTCCTGCAACTAATGAAAAACTGTTTTTT.

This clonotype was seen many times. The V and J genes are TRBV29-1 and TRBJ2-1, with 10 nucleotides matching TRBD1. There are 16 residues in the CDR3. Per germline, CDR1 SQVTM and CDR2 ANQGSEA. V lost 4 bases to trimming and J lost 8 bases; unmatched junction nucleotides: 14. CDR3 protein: CSVGPIQDRGKDEQFF. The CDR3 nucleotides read TGCAGCGTTGGGCCGATCCAGGACAGGGGGAAGGATGAGCAGTTCTTC.

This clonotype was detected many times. The DNA of the CDR3 is TGTGCCAGCAGTAGGACAGGGTCTGGAAACACCATATATTTT. Encoded protein: CASSRTGSGNTIYF. The chain carries TRBV12-3 or TRBV12-4 and TRBJ1-3; TRBD1 matches 8 bases. V dropped 5 bases and J dropped 1; count of bases not matched to a gene: 1. The CDR3 has 14 amino acids.

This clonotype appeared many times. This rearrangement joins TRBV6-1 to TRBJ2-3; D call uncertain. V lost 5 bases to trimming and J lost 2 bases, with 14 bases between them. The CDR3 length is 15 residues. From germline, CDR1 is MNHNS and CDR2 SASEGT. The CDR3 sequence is CASSTTGPLTDTQYF. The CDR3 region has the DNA TGTGCCAGCAGTACAACCGGGCCTCTCACAGATACGCAGTATTTT.

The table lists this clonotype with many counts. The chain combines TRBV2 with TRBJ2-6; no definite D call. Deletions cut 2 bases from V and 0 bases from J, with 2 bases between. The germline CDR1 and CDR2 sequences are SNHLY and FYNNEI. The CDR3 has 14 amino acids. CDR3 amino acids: CASSEISGANVLTF. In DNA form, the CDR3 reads TGTGCCAGCAGTGAAATCTCTGGGGCCAACGTCCTGACTTTC.

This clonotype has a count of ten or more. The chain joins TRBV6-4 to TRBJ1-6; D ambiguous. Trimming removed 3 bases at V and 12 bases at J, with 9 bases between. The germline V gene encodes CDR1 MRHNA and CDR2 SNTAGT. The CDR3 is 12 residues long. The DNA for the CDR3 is TGTGCCAGCAGTGAGCTGGGAGGACCCCTCCACTTT. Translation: CASSELGGPLHF.

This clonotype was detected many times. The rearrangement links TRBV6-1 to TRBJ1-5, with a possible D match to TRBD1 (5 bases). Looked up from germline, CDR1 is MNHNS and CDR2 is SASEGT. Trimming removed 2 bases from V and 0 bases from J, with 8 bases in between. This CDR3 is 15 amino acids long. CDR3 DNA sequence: TGTGCCAGCAGTGAACCAGGGATTAGCAATCAGCCCCAGCATTTT. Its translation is CASSEPGISNQPQHF.

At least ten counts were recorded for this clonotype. The CDR3 loop is CASSQGDRNTGELFF. Here the CDR3 DNA reads TGTGCCAGCAGTCAAGGGGACAGGAACACCGGGGAGCTGTTTTTT. The chain links TRBV6-1 to TRBJ2-2, with 7 bases lining up with TRBD1. After removal of 5 bases from V and 1 base from J, the junction contained 4 bases not matched to a gene. The CDR3 length is 15 residues. CDR1 MNHNS and CDR2 SASEGT come from the germline V gene.

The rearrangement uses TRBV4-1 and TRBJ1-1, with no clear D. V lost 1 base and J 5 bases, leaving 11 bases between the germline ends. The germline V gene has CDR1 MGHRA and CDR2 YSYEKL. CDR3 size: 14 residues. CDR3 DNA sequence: TGCGCCAGCAGCCAAGGAGAGGGAAAGACTGAAGCTTTCTTT. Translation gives CASSQGEGKTEAFF.

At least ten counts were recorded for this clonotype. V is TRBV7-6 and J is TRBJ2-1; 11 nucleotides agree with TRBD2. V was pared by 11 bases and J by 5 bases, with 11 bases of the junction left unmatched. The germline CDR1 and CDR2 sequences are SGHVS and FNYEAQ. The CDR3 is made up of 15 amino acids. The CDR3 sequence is CAVTSGGFAHNEQFF. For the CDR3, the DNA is TGTGCCGTTACTAGCGGGGGATTTGCCCACAATGAGCAGTTCTTC.

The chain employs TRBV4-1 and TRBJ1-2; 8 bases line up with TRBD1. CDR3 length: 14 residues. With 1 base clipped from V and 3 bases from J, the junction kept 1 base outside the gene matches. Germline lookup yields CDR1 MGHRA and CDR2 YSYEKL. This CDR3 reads CASSQVTGDYGYTF. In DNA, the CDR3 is TGCGCCAGCAGCCAAGTGACAGGGGACTATGGCTACACCTTC.

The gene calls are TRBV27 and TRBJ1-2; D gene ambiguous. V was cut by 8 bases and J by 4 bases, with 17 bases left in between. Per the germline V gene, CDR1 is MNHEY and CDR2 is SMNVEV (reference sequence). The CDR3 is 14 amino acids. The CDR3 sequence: CASSSQSTRYGYTF. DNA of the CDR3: TGTGCCAGCTCCTCACAGAGTACCCGCTATGGCTACACCTTC.